Detailed here is one T cell receptor (beta chain). Antigen specificity is unknown. The data stem from a study of cytomegalovirus exposure and HLA in healthy donors. Regarding donors, all were healthy bone marrow donors. Findings and limits, study-wide: Rarity characterized most TCR sequences, yet some public TCRs appeared in many donors.

PCR used 60 Vbeta primers and 13 Jbeta primers. TCRdb's table, derived via immunoSEQ multiplex PCR, lists solely in-frame clones and lacks some. Among about 52,000 clones listed, around 70% were seen once. This TCR was recovered from a woman in her forties or fifties in good health and CMV-seronegative. The source material was PBMCs.

CDR3 residues: CASSTPGTSGAHNEQFF. The CDR3, as DNA: TGTGCCAGCAGTACCCCTGGGACTAGCGGGGCCCACAATGAGCAGTTCTTC. V usage is TRBV6-4 and J usage is TRBJ2-1; 13 nucleotides match TRBD2. Germline V CDR1 and CDR2: MRHNA, SNTAGT. The CDR3 extends over 17 amino acids. V lost 5 bases to trimming and J lost 5 bases; unmatched junction nucleotides: 9.